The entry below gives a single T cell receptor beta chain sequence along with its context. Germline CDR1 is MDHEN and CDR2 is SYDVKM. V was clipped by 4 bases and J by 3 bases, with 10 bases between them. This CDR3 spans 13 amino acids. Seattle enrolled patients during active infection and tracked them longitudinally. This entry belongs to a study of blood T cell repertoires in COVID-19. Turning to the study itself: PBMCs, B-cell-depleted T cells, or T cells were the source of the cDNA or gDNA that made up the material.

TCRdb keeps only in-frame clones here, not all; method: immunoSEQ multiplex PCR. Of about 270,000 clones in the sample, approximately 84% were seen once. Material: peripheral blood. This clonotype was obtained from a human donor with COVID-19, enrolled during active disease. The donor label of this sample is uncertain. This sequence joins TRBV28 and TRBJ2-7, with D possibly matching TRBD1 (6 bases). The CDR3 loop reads CASSSGTIYEQYF. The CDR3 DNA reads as TGTGCCAGCAGTTCTGGGACAATCTACGAGCAGTACTTC.